This entry describes one T cell receptor beta chain. Its antigen is as yet unknown. The CDR3 totals 13 residues. CDR1 and CDR2 (germline): MNHEY, SVGAGI. V was cut by 5 bases and J by 4 bases, with 11 bases left in between. Libraries were prepared by immunoSEQ multiplex PCR; TCRdb keeps only in-frame clonotypes and omits some of them. The sample lists about 53,000 clones, about 90% seen once, with around 4.7% in the top ten. This sample was taken from a study of early stage breast cancer tumors. Study in general: Each sample averaged around 10-fold read coverage.

Points from the study as a whole: Unsorted bulk genomic DNA sequencing lacked pairing and functional marker data.

Sequencing input: blood. The rearrangement links TRBV6-5 to TRBJ1-1; tentative D call: TRBD1 (6 bases). The receptor was derived from a person aged 65 to 85 with breast cancer. The DNA of the CDR3 is TGTGCCAGCAGTAAACAGGGCAGCACTGAAGCTTTCTTT. Its translation is CASSKQGSTEAFF.